The 32 T cell receptor beta chains presented below share a single source sample, sequenced in a study of metastatic and nonmetastatic thyroid tumors. All patients reached thyroid surgery having received no treatment beforehand. TCRdb re-called clones via MiXCR from the PCR reads. The data hold under 20,000 clones, with 29% observed a single time. The sequencing sample was made of tumor tissue. These receptors were obtained from a male donor with papillary thyroid cancer or a benign thyroid nodule (not recorded which). Some clones in this sample may be carry-over from other donors' samples.

The rearrangement uses TRBV7-9 and TRBJ1-5, with D possibly TRBD1 on 6 matching bases. The CDR3 runs to 15 residues. The germline V gene has CDR1 SEHNR and CDR2 FQNEAQ (reference sequence). The V gene lost 6 bases and the J gene lost 4 bases, with 16 bases spanning the gap. CDR3 residues: CASSRSGTFNQPQHF. DNA of the CDR3: TGTGCCAGCAGTCGGTCCGGGACATTTAATCAGCCCCAGCATTTT.

The gene calls are TRBV28 and TRBJ2-7; 11 bases map to TRBD1. This CDR3 contains 15 residues. J was trimmed by 5 bases and V by 3 bases; bases with no gene match: 6. In germline, CDR1 is MDHEN, CDR2 SYDVKM. The CDR3 region has the DNA TGTGCCAGCAGTTTTCCCCCGGGACAGGGGGACGAGCAGTACTTC. This sequence encodes CASSFPPGQGDEQYF.

This clone was recorded a few times. The rearrangement links TRBV2 to TRBJ2-3, with TRBD2 matching over 10 bases. CDR3 length: 11 amino acids. V was pared by 6 bases and J by 9 bases, with 0 bases of the junction left unmatched. Germline V gives CDR1 SNHLY, CDR2 FYNNEI. The CDR3 loop is CASRLAGTQYF. The CDR3 DNA reads as TGTGCCAGCAGACTAGCGGGGACGCAGTATTTT.

This clone was counted only a few times. The junction does not match germline at one end; this may be a read error. The chain carries TRBV6-2 or TRBV6-3 and TRBJ2-7; D is possibly TRBD2 (5 bases). The germline V gene encodes CDR1 MNHEY and CDR2 SVGEGT. This CDR3 has 15 amino acids. CDR3 bases: TGTGCCAGCAGCTACTCCCGGGGTACGAAGGGCGAGCAGTACTTC. The encoded protein is CASSYSRGTKGEQYF.

This clone was found a few times. The chain couples TRBV20-1 to TRBJ2-3, with D possibly TRBD1 on 6 matching bases. CDR3 length equals 16 residues. The V gene lost 3 bases and the J gene lost 3 bases, with 19 bases spanning the gap. Germline V gene lookup returns CDR1 DFQATT and CDR2 SNEGSKA (reference sequence). The DNA of the CDR3 is TGCAGTGCTAGGGGGGCAGGGATAGAGAGTACAGATACGCAGTATTTT. Protein: CSARGAGIESTDTQYF.

The chain has TRBV28 and TRBJ1-3; D ambiguous. V shed 2 bases and J shed 5 bases, with 10 bases lying between them. This CDR3 spans 14 amino acids. Germline CDR1 is MDHEN and CDR2 is SYDVKM. Written as DNA, the CDR3 is TGTGCCAGCAGTTTAGTGGGAGTAAGAAACACCATATATTTT. Protein sequence: CASSLVGVRNTIYF. The full variable domain, rest sourced from reference TRBV28 and TRBJ1-3, is DVKVTQSSRYLVKRTGEKVFLECVQDMDHENMFWYRQDPGLGLRLIYFSYDVKMKEKGDIPEGYSVSREKKERFSLILESASTNQTSMYLCASSLVGVRNTIYFGEGSWLTVV.

This CDR3 reads CASSRRPNTGELFF. CDR3 in DNA: TGTGCCAGCAGCCGGAGGCCCAACACCGGGGAGCTGTTTTTT. The genes are TRBV6-4 and TRBJ2-2, with D perhaps matching TRBD2 (5 bases). Germline V gives CDR1 MRHNA, CDR2 SNTAGT. Trimming removed 6 bases at V and 2 bases at J, with 10 bases between. The CDR3 is 14 residues long.

This clone was detected ten times or more. The chain couples TRBV11-3 to TRBJ2-1; D call uncertain. The germline V and J ends were trimmed by 5 bases and 0 bases, with 11 bases remaining between them. The CDR3 length is 15 residues. Germline CDR1 reads SGHNT; CDR2 reads YENEEA. The CDR3 region has the DNA TGTGCCAGCAGCCCTCAATCGGGCTCCTACAATGAGCAGTTCTTC. Encoded protein: CASSPQSGSYNEQFF.

V usage is TRBV28 and J usage is TRBJ2-7, with D hard to call. Germline lookup yields CDR1 MDHEN and CDR2 SYDVKM. V lost 3 bases and J lost 1, with 4 bases in between. The CDR3 totals 12 residues. The CDR3 DNA reads TGTGCCAGCAGTTTCCGATCCTACGAGCAGTACTTC. Translating it yields CASSFRSYEQYF.

The V call is TRBV24-1, the J call TRBJ2-3; TRBD2 agrees at 8 bases. V was clipped by 5 bases and J by 6 bases; unmatched bases: 18. The CDR3 loop spans 18 amino acids. CDR1 and CDR2 from the germline V gene are KGHDR and SFDVKD. The CDR3 nucleotides read TGTGCCACCAGTGTCGGGACAAAATTTAGCGGGAAGCTTGATACGCAGTATTTT. The encoded protein is CATSVGTKFSGKLDTQYF.

Concerning this clone: An end of the junction does not agree with germline; a read error may underlie this. This chain links TRBV7-9 with TRBJ1-1; TRBD1 might be the D (5 bases). The V gene's germline CDR1 is SEHNR and CDR2 FQNEAQ (reference sequence). The CDR3 length is 13 residues. CDR3 protein: CASRGGRNTEAFF. The CDR3 nucleotides are TGTGCCAGCAGGGGGGGGAGAAACACTGAAGCTTTCTTC.

This chain joins TRBV4-3 and TRBJ2-7; 7 bases align to TRBD2. Germline V CDR1 and CDR2: LGHNA, YSLEER. This CDR3 contains 14 residues. Trimming at V came to 0 bases and at J to 5 bases, leaving 4 bases not matched to a gene. CDR3 loop: CASSQDRGSHEQYF. In DNA form, the CDR3 reads TGCGCCAGCAGCCAAGATCGCGGGAGCCACGAGCAGTACTTC.

There are a few counts of this clone. The gene calls are TRBV11-2 and TRBJ2-1; TRBD2 matches 7 bases. CDR1 SGHAT and CDR2 FQNNGV come from the germline V gene. The CDR3 has 16 amino acids. V gave up 4 bases and J gave up 2 bases; unmatched junction bases: 8. CDR3 loop: CASSSSSGATYNEQFF. The CDR3 DNA reads TGTGCCAGCAGCTCTTCTAGCGGAGCTACCTACAATGAGCAGTTCTTC.

This clone has more than one count but fewer than ten. In DNA, the CDR3 is TGTGCCAGCAGTTACAGGGCAGGGGCTTACGAGCAGTACTTC. This encodes CASSYRAGAYEQYF. This chain links TRBV6-2 or TRBV6-3 with TRBJ2-7, with TRBD1 as a possible D gene (6 bases). The V and J ends lost 2 bases and 4 bases respectively, with 12 bases between them. In germline, CDR1 is MNHEY, CDR2 SVGEGT. The CDR3 has 14 amino acids.

CDR3 in DNA: TGTGCCAGCAGTTATGACAGGGAAGGGGCCAAAAACATTCAGTACTTC. Its translation: CASSYDREGAKNIQYF. V and J are TRBV6-2 or TRBV6-3 and TRBJ2-4; 7 nucleotides agree with TRBD1. Trimming removed 3 bases from V and 1 base from J; junction bases left unmatched: 6. Germline CDR1 is MNHEY and CDR2 is SVGEGT. The CDR3 spans 16 residues.

By its share, this clone is medium-sized. J is TRBJ2-7 and V is TRBV2; TRBD2 agrees at 13 bases. The CDR3 length is 15 residues. From germline, CDR1 is SNHLY and CDR2 FYNNEI. Trimming took 5 bases from V and 7 from J; bases not matched to a gene: 8. The CDR3 coding sequence is TGTGCCAGCAGTAAAGGACTAGCGGGAGACACAGAGCAGTACTTC. This codes for CASSKGLAGDTEQYF.

The CDR3, as DNA: TGTGCCAGCAGTACCGGACGGGAGCAGTTCTTC. Translated: CASSTGREQFF. The genes are TRBV28 and TRBJ2-1; no clear D gene. The germline gives CDR1 MDHEN, CDR2 SYDVKM. The CDR3 is 11 residues long. The germline V and J ends were trimmed by 5 bases and 10 bases, with 9 bases remaining between them.

Many counts were recorded for this clone. The J gene is TRBJ2-5, the V gene TRBV20-1; the match to TRBD2 covers 8 bases. There are 13 residues in the CDR3. With V trimmed by 3 bases and J by 5 bases, 5 bases remained unmatched. In germline, CDR1 is DFQATT, CDR2 SNEGSKA (reference sequence). In DNA, the CDR3 is TGCAGTGCTAGCGGGGGGGATTATGAGACCCAGTACTTC. It translates to CSASGGDYETQYF.

This clone was picked up many times. V usage is TRBV29-1 and J usage is TRBJ2-1; D perhaps matches TRBD1 (5 bases). The CDR3 spans 16 residues. V shed 0 bases and J shed 0 bases, with 12 bases lying between them. Germline lookup yields CDR1 SQVTM and CDR2 ANQGSEA. The CDR3 loop reads CSVEDPDRLSYNEQFF. The CDR3 DNA is TGCAGCGTTGAAGACCCCGACAGACTCTCCTACAATGAGCAGTTCTTC.

This chain links TRBV3-1 with TRBJ2-5; D is possibly TRBD1 (6 bases). This CDR3 contains 14 residues. Germline CDR1 and CDR2: LGHDT and YNNKEL (reference sequence). CDR3 coding DNA: TGTGGGAGCAGCCAATTTTCAGGGGAAGAGACCCAGTACTTC. It translates to CGSSQFSGEETQYF.

Many counts were recorded for this clone. This sequence joins TRBV2 and TRBJ2-5; 8 bases fit TRBD1. The CDR3 runs 15 residues. With V trimmed by 8 bases and J by 5 bases, 13 bases remained unmatched. Germline V gene sequence: CDR1 SNHLY, CDR2 FYNNEI. The CDR3 coding sequence is TGTGCCAGCGCCGCGGGCCCAGGGGGCTTGGAGACCCAGTACTTC. Protein product: CASAAGPGGLETQYF.

This chain connects TRBV6-1 to TRBJ2-7; unclear D gene. Trimming cost V 10 bases and J 2 bases, with 18 bases left between them. CDR3 length: 14 residues. Germline CDR1 reads MNHNS; CDR2 reads SASEGT. CDR3 region: CATTGRASAYEQYF. The CDR3 coding sequence is TGTGCCACTACTGGACGAGCCTCCGCCTACGAGCAGTACTTC.

The genes are TRBV6-2 or TRBV6-3 and TRBJ2-7, with 15 bases lining up with TRBD2. There are 17 residues in the CDR3. Germline CDR1 and CDR2: MNHEY and SVGEGT. After removal of 4 bases from V and 4 bases from J, the junction contained 8 bases not matched to a gene. CDR3 residues: CASSSIGLAGGRYEQYF. DNA of the CDR3: TGTGCCAGCAGTTCGATAGGACTAGCGGGAGGGCGATACGAGCAGTACTTC.

This clone was seen at least ten times. The J gene is TRBJ2-5, the V gene TRBV20-1; TRBD1 aligns across 8 bases. CDR1 is DFQATT, CDR2 SNEGSKA, per germline (reference sequence). Germline trimming cut 8 bases from V and 2 bases from J; bases unmatched to any gene: 10. The CDR3 is 14 residues long. CDR3 sequence reads: CSSRDRGQQETQYF. CDR3 nucleotides: TGCAGTTCACGAGACAGGGGACAACAAGAGACCCAGTACTTC.

This clone was recorded many times. The chain links TRBV6-1 to TRBJ2-2, with D unclear. The CDR3 loop spans 13 amino acids. Germline CDR1 and CDR2: MNHNS and SASEGT. V lost 5 bases and J 6 bases, leaving 10 bases between the germline ends. This CDR3 reads CASSTQPPGELFF. CDR3 sequence (DNA): TGTGCCAGCAGTACCCAACCACCCGGGGAGCTGTTTTTT.

Of note for this clone: An end of the junction differs from the germline gene, which may be a read error. The chain uses TRBV20-1 and TRBJ2-7; 11 bases match TRBD1. In germline, CDR1 is DFQATT, CDR2 SNEGSKA (reference sequence). The CDR3 spans 13 residues. In nucleotides, the CDR3 is TGCAGTGCTAGGGGCGGACAGGGGGCCGTCGGAACTTTC. It encodes CSARGGQGAVGTF.

This clone was seen a few times. The chain uses TRBV19 and TRBJ2-7, with D hard to call. In germline, CDR1 is LNHDA, CDR2 SQIVND (reference sequence). The CDR3 is made up of 11 amino acids. V lost 5 bases and J 5 bases, leaving 7 bases between the germline ends. Written as DNA, the CDR3 is TGTGCCAGTAGTCTTGGGGACGAGCAGTACTTC. Translating gives CASSLGDEQYF.

V gene TRBV9 combines with J gene TRBJ2-3; 14 bases are shared with TRBD2. Per the germline V gene, CDR1 is SGDLS and CDR2 is YYNGEE. V shed 3 bases, J shed 9 bases, and the junction held 6 bases outside the gene matches. The CDR3 loop spans 15 amino acids. CDR3 bases: TGTGCCAGCAGCGAAAGGACTAGCGGGAGGAGGACGCAGTATTTT. Encoded protein: CASSERTSGRRTQYF. Filled out from reference TRBV9 and TRBJ2-3, the complete variable domain reads DSGVTQTPKHLITATGQRVTLRCSPRSGDLSVYWYQQSLDQGLQFLIQYYNGEERAKGNILERFSAQQFPDLHSELNLSSLELGDSALYFCASSERTSGRRTQYFGPGTRLTVL.

This clone was counted between two and nine times. The chain is built from TRBV24-1 and TRBJ2-2, with D maybe TRBD1 (6 bases). Germline-derived CDR1 and CDR2 are KGHDR and SFDVKD. The CDR3 consists of 14 residues. V was cut by 7 bases and J by 0 bases, with 8 bases left in between. The CDR3 DNA is TGTGCCACCAGACAGGGCCCGAACACCGGGGAGCTGTTTTTT. As protein: CATRQGPNTGELFF.

This clone was seen only a few times. In nucleotides, the CDR3 is TGTGCCAGCAGCTTAGTTCCCCCAACTAGCGGGAGTCGGGTCTACGAGCAGTACTTC. Amino acids: CASSLVPPTSGSRVYEQYF. V usage is TRBV11-2 and J usage is TRBJ2-7; 11 positions agree with TRBD2. The CDR3 covers 19 residues. CDR1 SGHAT and CDR2 FQNNGV come from the germline V gene. Trimming cost V 1 base and J 3 bases; bases outside gene matches: 14.

Worth noting for this clone: No conserved phenylalanine or tryptophan ends this CDR3, so it is likely a read error. The V gene is TRBV20-1, the J gene TRBJ2-7, with 11 bases aligning to TRBD1. CDR3 size: 16 residues. Germline V CDR1 and CDR2: DFQATT, SNEGSKA (reference sequence). Losses at the gene ends were 0 bases for V and 7 bases for J; bases not matched to a gene: 11. The CDR3 spells CSARDPLGQGAGEQYS. The CDR3 region has the DNA TGCAGTGCTAGAGATCCTCTTGGACAGGGGGCTGGGGAGCAGTACTCC.

The V gene is TRBV20-1, the J gene TRBJ2-7, with a tentative D call TRBD2 (5 bases). V was shortened by 4 bases and J by 0 bases, with 13 bases between the two germline ends. Per the germline V gene, CDR1 is DFQATT and CDR2 is SNEGSKA (reference sequence). The CDR3 has 14 amino acids. DNA of the CDR3: TGCAGTGCTACCGCGAGGGCCAGCTCCTACGAGCAGTACTTC. Amino acids: CSATARASSYEQYF.